This TCR beta chain stems from a study of spatial heterogeneity in lung cancer. For the study at large: Alpha-chain sequences were detected in numbers that were consistently lower than beta-chain sequences. Raw sequencing reads included, on average, more than eight appearances of each unique TCR and UMI combination. Study-level findings and limits: Ubiquitous expanded tumor TCRs were seen in blood more at resection than at follow-up.

The time point was: sample taken at primary tumor resection. Whole RNA obtained from tumor, nontumor lung or frozen PBMC underwent sequencing without sorting. Germline V gives CDR1 SQVTM, CDR2 ANQGSEA. The CDR3 spans 12 residues. V dropped 3 bases and J dropped 6 bases, with 11 bases sitting between them. Turning to this clonotype: Its antigen is as yet unknown.

TCRdb recomputed calls from the 5' RACE reads with MiXCR, one row per CDR3 protein. The table includes tens of thousands of distinct CDR3 sequences, approximately 12% detected once. This clonotype originated in a male donor with early-stage non-small cell lung cancer. The chain uses TRBV29-1 and TRBJ1-1; D perhaps matches TRBD1 (5 bases). The sample was PBMCs, taken at surgery. CDR3 sequence: CSVEEGIPEAFF. DNA for the CDR3: TGCAGCGTTGAGGAGGGGATCCCTGAAGCTTTCTTT.